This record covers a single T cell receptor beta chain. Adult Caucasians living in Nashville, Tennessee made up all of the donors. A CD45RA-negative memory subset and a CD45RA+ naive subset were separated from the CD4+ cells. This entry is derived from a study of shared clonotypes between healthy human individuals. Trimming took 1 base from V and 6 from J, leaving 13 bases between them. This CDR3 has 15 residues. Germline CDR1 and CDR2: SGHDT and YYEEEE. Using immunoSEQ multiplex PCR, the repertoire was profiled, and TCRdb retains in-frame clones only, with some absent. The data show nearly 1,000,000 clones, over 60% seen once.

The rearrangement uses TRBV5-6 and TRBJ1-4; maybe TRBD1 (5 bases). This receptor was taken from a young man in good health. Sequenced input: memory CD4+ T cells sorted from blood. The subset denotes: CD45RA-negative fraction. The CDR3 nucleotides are TGTGCCAGCAGCTTGTTGCGGGGCCCCGATGAAAAACTGTTTTTT. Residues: CASSLLRGPDEKLFF. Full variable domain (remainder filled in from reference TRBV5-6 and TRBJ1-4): DAGVTQSPTHLIKTRGQQVTLRCSPKSGHDTVSWYQQALGQGPQFIFQYYEEEERQRGNFPDRFSGHQFPNYSSELNVNALLLGDSALYLCASSLLRGPDEKLFFGSGTQLSVL.